This T cell receptor beta chain was documented in a study of CD8 T cells in ankylosing spondylitis. Note on this clonotype: What it binds is unknown.

As the method for making TCR beta libraries, quantitative 5'-RACE with molecular barcodes was used. One entry per CDR3 protein, called by TCRdb with MiXCR from the 5' RACE reads. The sample carries approximately 150,000 distinct CDR3 sequences, 30% to 35% recorded once. The study's findings and limits: Disease-linked clones displayed a CD8+ phenotype and appeared relatively rarely in peripheral blood. Reportedly, significant enrichment of disease-linked clones occurred in matched ankylosing spondylitis synovial fluid. Blood from ankylosing spondylitis patients appeared to carry a characteristic roughly eight-variant TCR beta motif.

The V gene's germline CDR1 is DFQATT and CDR2 SNEGSKA (reference sequence). The CDR3 extends over 11 amino acids. The V and J ends lost 6 bases and 11 bases respectively, with 14 bases between them. Input material: synovial fluid, either unsorted or a sorted T cell fraction (not recorded which). The TCR sequence derives from a male donor with ankylosing spondylitis. The V call is TRBV20-1, the J call TRBJ2-1; D remains ambiguous. The chain's CDR3 is CSAHEKVQQFF. For the CDR3, the DNA is TGCAGTGCCCACGAGAAAGTGCAGCAGTTCTTC.